These 18 T cell receptor beta chains came from one sample sequenced in a study of cytomegalovirus exposure and HLA in healthy donors. 13 Jbeta primers and 60 Vbeta primers were used for the PCR. TCRdb keeps only in-frame clones here, not all; method: immunoSEQ multiplex PCR. In the table there are approximately 150,000 clones, 80% to 90% of which are singletons. The specimen was PBMCs. Source of these receptors: a young woman in good health and CMV-seropositive.

The chain has TRBV29-1 and TRBJ1-2; 8 bases are a match to TRBD1. This CDR3 has 16 residues. Trimming cost V 0 bases and J 4 bases; bases outside gene matches: 10. The germline V gene has CDR1 SQVTM and CDR2 ANQGSEA. The CDR3 DNA is TGCAGCGTTGAAGACAACCCCAGGGGGCAGGCCTATGGCTACACCTTC. It is translated as CSVEDNPRGQAYGYTF.

This chain joins TRBV4-1 and TRBJ1-4; 7 bases align to TRBD1. The CDR3 is 15 amino acids. CDR1 and CDR2 from the germline V gene are MGHRA and YSYEKL. The ends lost 3 bases at V and 3 bases at J; junction bases unmatched: 4. This CDR3 reads CASSQAGTANEKLFF. The CDR3 bases are TGCGCCAGCAGCCAGGCCGGGACAGCTAATGAAAAACTGTTTTTT.

This chain joins TRBV15 and TRBJ1-1; D possibly corresponds to TRBD1 (6 bases). Germline V gene data show CDR1 as LNHNV and CDR2 as YYDKDF (reference sequence). This CDR3 comprises 13 residues. The V and J ends lost 4 bases and 8 bases respectively, with 14 bases between them. The CDR3 DNA reads as TGTGCCACCAGCAATAGAGGACAGTACGAAGCTTTCTTT. Translation gives CATSNRGQYEAFF. The full variable domain, completed using reference TRBV15 and TRBJ1-1, is DAMVIQNPRYQVTQFGKPVTLSCSQTLNHNVMYWYQQKSSQAPKLLFHYYDKDFNNEADTPDNFQSRRPNTSFCFLDIRSPGLGDTAMYLCATSNRGQYEAFFGQGTRLTVV.

The rearrangement joins TRBV7-9 to TRBJ1-1; 8 bases align to TRBD1. The CDR3 has 18 amino acids. Germline CDR1 reads SEHNR; CDR2 reads FQNEAQ (reference sequence). The V gene end was trimmed by 0 bases and the J gene end by 9 bases; junction bases not matched to a gene: 18. The CDR3 reads CASSLARQDRVADGKAFF. In DNA form, the CDR3 reads TGTGCCAGCAGCTTAGCAAGACAGGACAGGGTAGCCGATGGGAAAGCTTTCTTT.

The V call is TRBV18, the J call TRBJ1-1; maybe TRBD1 (6 bases). Germline V gene data show CDR1 as KGHSH and CDR2 as LQKENI. There are 15 residues in the CDR3. V was shortened by 6 bases and J by 3 bases, with 17 bases between the two germline ends. CDR3 amino acids: CASSLSGGADTEAFF. DNA for the CDR3: TGTGCCAGCTCCCTGAGCGGGGGCGCGGACACTGAAGCTTTCTTT.

This clone has only one observation. The chain couples TRBV5-1 to TRBJ2-3; 9 bases map to TRBD2. V was pared by 1 base and J by 4 bases, with 4 bases of the junction left unmatched. CDR1 SGHRS and CDR2 YFSETQ come from the germline V gene. CDR3 length: 15 residues. The CDR3 is CASSLQSGGPDTQYF. CDR3 DNA: TGCGCCAGCAGCTTGCAAAGCGGGGGGCCAGATACGCAGTATTTT.

In its sample, this clone was seen a few times. This specimen includes other DNA sequences encoding the same CDR3. V and J are TRBV5-1 and TRBJ2-3, with D possibly being TRBD2 (6 bases). The CDR3 spans 14 residues. Germline CDR1 is SGHRS and CDR2 is YFSETQ. V was cut by 0 bases and J by 3 bases, with 8 bases left in between. In nucleotides, the CDR3 is TGCGCCAGCAGCTTGGCCGGGGGTACAGATACGCAGTATTTT. It yields the protein CASSLAGGTDTQYF.

This clone was seen only once. This rearrangement joins TRBV30 to TRBJ2-7; 9 bases match TRBD1. The CDR3 spans 15 residues. Unmatched junction bases numbered 10, after V lost 5 bases and J lost 2 bases. The germline CDR1 and CDR2 sequences are GTSNPN and SVGIG (reference sequence). The CDR3, as DNA: TGTGCCTGGGTCCAGGACAGGGGCTACCCCTACGAGCAGTACTTC. This sequence encodes CAWVQDRGYPYEQYF.

The chain couples TRBV18 to TRBJ1-6; maybe TRBD1 (6 bases). This CDR3 is 13 amino acids long. Germline CDR1 is KGHSH and CDR2 is LQKENI. Trimming took 0 bases from V and 10 from J, leaving 7 bases between them. CDR3 nucleotides: TGTGCCAGCTCACCACCACAGGGCTCACCCCTCCACTTT. Its translation: CASSPPQGSPLHF.

V and J are TRBV5-1 and TRBJ2-5; possible D gene TRBD2, 6 bases. V lost 5 bases to trimming and J lost 0 bases, with 11 bases between them. There are 14 residues in the CDR3. Germline V lookup: CDR1 SGHRS, CDR2 YFSETQ. CDR3 nucleotides: TGCGCCAGCAGTCTGTCGGGGGACCAAGAGACCCAGTACTTC. Amino acids: CASSLSGDQETQYF.

This chain joins TRBV7-2 and TRBJ2-1; 8 nucleotides agree with TRBD2. In germline, CDR1 is SGHTA, CDR2 FQGNSA. The CDR3 is 15 amino acids. J lost 5 bases, V lost 5 bases, and 8 bases had no gene match. CDR3 sequence reads: CASSLLAGSNNEQFF. The CDR3 nucleotides read TGTGCCAGCAGCCTCTTAGCGGGGAGCAACAATGAGCAGTTCTTC.

The chain carries TRBV7-9 and TRBJ2-4; D ambiguous. Trimming pared 5 bases from V and 6 bases from J, leaving 14 bases between. Germline V gene sequence: CDR1 SEHNR, CDR2 FQNEAQ (reference sequence). The CDR3 totals 14 residues. The CDR3 DNA reads as TGTGCCAGCAGCCAAGATTTTTGGAGAAACATTCAGTACTTC. It translates to CASSQDFWRNIQYF.

The genes are TRBV7-2 and TRBJ2-7; 8 bases agree with TRBD1. With V trimmed by 1 base and J by 2 bases, 4 bases remained unmatched. This CDR3 has 15 amino acids. Per germline, CDR1 SGHTA and CDR2 FQGNSA. CDR3 loop: CASSLGWGQAYEQYF. CDR3 DNA sequence: TGTGCCAGCAGCTTAGGGTGGGGACAGGCCTACGAGCAGTACTTC.

This clone was seen a few times. V and J are TRBV7-9 and TRBJ2-7; TRBD2 is a possible D gene (6 bases). Germline assignment: CDR1 SEHNR and CDR2 FQNEAQ (reference sequence). The CDR3 extends over 16 amino acids. V was pared by 5 bases and J by 0 bases, with 17 bases between. CDR3 nucleotide sequence: TGTGCCAGCAGCCCGGAGACTAGTCCTCACTCCTACGAGCAGTACTTC. It translates to CASSPETSPHSYEQYF.

This rearrangement joins TRBV6-5 to TRBJ1-5, with D uncertain. Germline loops: CDR1 MNHEY, CDR2 SVGAGI. The CDR3 is 14 residues long. The ends were cut back, 5 bases at V and 3 bases at J, with 11 bases in the middle. The CDR3 sequence is CASSETRDNQPQHF. The CDR3 DNA is TGTGCCAGCAGTGAAACTAGGGACAATCAGCCCCAGCATTTT.

The chain uses TRBV6-6 and TRBJ2-1, with TRBD2 matching over 8 bases. There are 14 residues in the CDR3. The germline CDR1 and CDR2 sequences are MNHNY and SVGAGI (reference sequence). J gave up 6 bases and V 6 bases, and 7 bases lay outside the gene matches. Written as DNA, the CDR3 is TGTGCCAGCAGCCCCTCCGGGGGGGTCAATGAGCAGTTCTTC. This translates into CASSPSGGVNEQFF.

J is TRBJ2-2 and V is TRBV11-1; 9 positions match TRBD1. The length of the CDR3 is 17 residues. Trimming at V came to 5 bases and at J to 4 bases, leaving 11 bases not matched to a gene. Germline CDR1 reads SGHAT; CDR2 reads FQDESV (reference sequence). The CDR3 DNA sequence: TGTGCCAGCAGCCAAACCGGGACAGGGTACATCACCGGGGAGCTGTTTTTT. Protein product: CASSQTGTGYITGELFF.

In its sample, this clone was seen a few times. This rearrangement joins TRBV5-1 to TRBJ2-2; 15 nucleotides match TRBD2. The CDR3 length is 17 residues. The V gene's germline CDR1 is SGHRS and CDR2 YFSETQ. V shed 3 bases, J shed 2 bases, and the junction held 2 bases outside the gene matches. The CDR3 DNA follows: TGCGCCAGCAGCTGGGGACTAGCGGGGGGTAACACCGGGGAGCTGTTTTTT. Its translation is CASSWGLAGGNTGELFF.